Below are 14 T cell receptor beta chains sequenced from a single sample in a study of blood T cell repertoires in COVID-19. Produced via immunoSEQ multiplex PCR; TCRdb's table is partial and in-frame only. The table records over 250,000 clones, more than 80% of them present only once. The material sequenced was PBMCs or T cells enriched from blood (not recorded which). These receptors all come from a woman aged 25 to 39 who had recovered from COVID-19.

V gene TRBV28 combines with J gene TRBJ2-5, with 7 nucleotides matching TRBD1. Looked up from germline, CDR1 is MDHEN and CDR2 is SYDVKM. The CDR3 length is 14 residues. Germline trimming cut 6 bases from V and 4 bases from J; bases unmatched to any gene: 8. CDR3 nucleotide sequence: TGTGCCAGCAGCCCCGGGACAGAGGCAGAGACCCAGTACTTC. Translated, it gives CASSPGTEAETQYF. The full variable domain, its missing parts supplied by reference TRBV28 and TRBJ2-5, is DVKVTQSSRYLVKRTGEKVFLECVQDMDHENMFWYRQDPGLGLRLIYFSYDVKMKEKGDIPEGYSVSREKKERFSLILESASTNQTSMYLCASSPGTEAETQYFGPGTRLLVL.

This chain joins TRBV4-3 and TRBJ2-7; D remains ambiguous. V was pared by 0 bases and J by 3 bases, with 9 bases between. Germline V CDR1 and CDR2: LGHNA, YSLEER. The CDR3 totals 14 residues. This CDR3 is CASSQDGNFYEQYF. The DNA for the CDR3 is TGCGCCAGCAGCCAAGATGGTAACTTCTACGAGCAGTACTTC.

CDR3 coding DNA: TGTGCCAGCAGCCAAGAGAAGGGGGAGATAACAGATACGCAGTATTTT. This translates into CASSQEKGEITDTQYF. This chain uses TRBV3-1 (or the pseudogene TRBV3-2) with TRBJ2-3, with D perhaps TRBD1 (6 bases). The CDR3 runs 16 residues. Germline V gene lookup returns CDR1 LGHDT and CDR2 YNNKEL (reference sequence). V lost 0 bases to trimming and J lost 3 bases, with 13 bases between them.

A word on this clone: Germline is not matched at one junction end, which may reflect a read error. The CDR3 nucleotides read TGTGCCAGCAGTACATTCTATGGCTACACCTTC. As protein: CASSTFYGYTF. The V gene is TRBV19, the J gene TRBJ1-2; D unresolved. Germline assignment: CDR1 LNHDA and CDR2 SQIVND (reference sequence). The length of the CDR3 is 11 residues.

Regarding this clone: Relative to the germline gene, one junction end is altered; a read error may explain this. This chain joins TRBV19 and TRBJ1-5; a possible D gene is TRBD1 (6 bases). The CDR3 extends over 15 amino acids. Germline V lookup: CDR1 LNHDA, CDR2 SQIVND (reference sequence). CDR3 sequence (DNA): TGTGCCAGTAGTGGGGGCACCAGGGGCAACCAGCCCCAGCATTTT. The encoded protein is CASSGGTRGNQPQHF.

This chain uses TRBV10-3 with TRBJ1-6, with 8 bases that match TRBD1. V shed 6 bases, J shed 9 bases, and the junction held 4 bases outside the gene matches. This CDR3 is built from 13 residues. CDR1 and CDR2 from the germline V gene are ENHRY and SYGVKD. CDR3 in amino acids: CAISPDRGSPLHF. As DNA, the CDR3 is TGTGCCATCAGCCCAGACAGGGGTTCACCCCTCCACTTT.

This chain's CDR3 is CASSPRTTDTQYF. In DNA form, the CDR3 reads TGTGCCAGCAGCCCCAGAACGACAGATACGCAGTATTTT. The chain employs TRBV14 and TRBJ2-3; D not certain. CDR1 is SGHDN and CDR2 is FVKESK in the germline V gene. The CDR3 totals 13 residues. V shed 4 bases and J shed 3 bases, with 8 bases lying between them.

The gene calls are TRBV6-2 or TRBV6-3 and TRBJ2-7, with D maybe TRBD2 (5 bases). CDR3 length equals 14 residues. Trimming removed 2 bases at V and 2 bases at J, with 10 bases between. Germline assignment: CDR1 MNHEY and CDR2 SVGEGT. DNA for the CDR3: TGTGCCAGCAGTTACAGGCGGGCGGCCTACGAGCAGTACTTC. Translating it yields CASSYRRAAYEQYF.

The chain employs TRBV12-3 or TRBV12-4 and TRBJ2-1; D gene uncertain. CDR3 length equals 13 residues. The V and J ends lost 3 bases and 0 bases respectively, with 3 bases between them. The DNA of the CDR3 is TGTGCCAGCAGTTTCTCCTCCTACAATGAGCAGTTCTTC. This codes for CASSFSSYNEQFF.

The chain carries TRBV28 and TRBJ1-5, with a tentative D call TRBD1 (6 bases). The CDR3 is made up of 13 amino acids. The germline CDR1 and CDR2 sequences are MDHEN and SYDVKM. V dropped 6 bases and J dropped 4 bases, with 10 bases sitting between them. The CDR3 DNA reads TGTGCCAGCAGCATCACAGGGAATCAGCCCCAGCATTTT. It codes for CASSITGNQPQHF.

This clone was found once. The V gene is TRBV28, the J gene TRBJ1-4; 11 nucleotides agree with TRBD1. This CDR3 has 17 residues. V dropped 6 bases and J dropped 5; count of bases not matched to a gene: 11. The germline V gene has CDR1 MDHEN and CDR2 SYDVKM. As DNA, the CDR3 is TGTGCCAGCAGCCGTCCTCGGACAGGGGGCGAGAATGAAAAACTGTTTTTT. Its translation: CASSRPRTGGENEKLFF.

This clone was seen only once. V is TRBV13 and J is TRBJ1-2; 9 bases are a match to TRBD1. This CDR3 spans 17 amino acids. Trimming cost V 4 bases and J 2 bases; bases outside gene matches: 11. The germline V gene encodes CDR1 PRHDT and CDR2 FYEKMQ (reference sequence). CDR3 in DNA: TGTGCCAGCAGCTCCAGGGGACAGGGAGTGGAAAACTATGGCTACACCTTC. Translated, it gives CASSSRGQGVENYGYTF.

The rearrangement joins TRBV20-1 to TRBJ2-3; 9 bases line up with TRBD2. From germline, CDR1 is DFQATT and CDR2 SNEGSKA (reference sequence). The CDR3 totals 13 residues. V lost 6 bases to trimming and J lost 7 bases; unmatched junction nucleotides: 8. This CDR3 reads CSASRAGGYTQYF. In DNA form, the CDR3 reads TGCAGTGCGAGTCGGGCGGGAGGGTATACGCAGTATTTT.

Only one count was recorded for this clone. Here the CDR3 reads CASSSSGTASYNEQFF. Written as DNA, the CDR3 is TGCGCCAGCAGCTCATCCGGGACAGCATCCTACAATGAGCAGTTCTTC. The chain recombines TRBV5-1 with TRBJ2-1; 7 positions agree with TRBD1. J lost 1 base, V lost 3 bases, and 7 bases had no gene match. Germline CDR1 and CDR2: SGHRS and YFSETQ. The CDR3 has 16 amino acids.